The clone carrying this T cell receptor beta chain is deemed medium-sized. Antigen specificity is unknown. This sample's time point: sample taken at primary tumor resection. Samples were obtained from roughly 65 donors, all untreated early-stage non-small cell lung cancer patients. This record belongs to a study of spatial heterogeneity in lung cancer. As for the study in general: Alpha-chain sequences were consistently detected in smaller numbers than beta-chain sequences. Study-wide results and caveats: It was found that expanded intratumoral alpha and beta TCR counts tracked tumor mutation counts.

Every cDNA TCR molecule received its own unique molecular identifier. Via MiXCR, TCRdb re-called the 5' RACE reads, giving one row per CDR3 protein. The sample shows several thousand distinct CDR3 sequences, 6.3% of them seen only once. Germline V gene lookup returns CDR1 SGHVS and CDR2 FNYEAQ. CDR3 length: 14 residues. V shed 5 bases and J 5 bases; nucleotides not matched to a gene: 9. This clonotype originated in a male donor with early-stage non-small cell lung cancer. The chain uses TRBV7-6 and TRBJ2-7; 7 bases match TRBD1. The sequenced sample was lung tumor tissue, obtained at surgery. DNA of the CDR3: TGTGCCAGCAGCCTCGCGACAGGGTCCGACGAGCAGTACTTC. Residues: CASSLATGSDEQYF.